This T cell receptor beta chain was identified during a study of blood T cell repertoires in COVID-19. The protocol was immunoSEQ multiplex PCR, while the TCRdb copy is restricted to in-frame clones and leaves out a portion. The table records approximately 220,000 clones, 70% to 90% of them present only once. The trim removed 4 bases at V and 10 bases at J, leaving 8 bases unmatched. This CDR3 is 16 amino acids long. CDR1 and CDR2 from the germline V gene are SNHLY and FYNNEI. The clonotype comes from a woman in her 40s with acute COVID-19. The V call is TRBV2, the J call TRBJ1-6; TRBD1 matches 12 bases. Material for sequencing was PBMCs or T cells enriched from blood (not recorded which). The CDR3 coding sequence is TGTGCCAGCAGTGTTGGGACAGGGGGCATTGGGTCACCCCTCCACTTT. It codes for CASSVGTGGIGSPLHF.